These 7 T cell receptor beta chains originate from one sample sequenced in a study of cytomegalovirus exposure and HLA in healthy donors. Researchers ran the PCR with 60 Vbeta and 13 Jbeta primers. Profiling relied on immunoSEQ multiplex PCR, and the TCRdb table lists in-frame clones only, not all of them. In total, the table holds tens of thousands of clones. The source material was PBMCs. The receptor source for this set is a woman in her forties in good health and CMV-seropositive.

This chain connects TRBV11-2 to TRBJ1-6; possibly TRBD1 for D (6 bases). V was clipped by 3 bases and J by 7 bases, with 16 bases between them. The CDR3 is made up of 16 amino acids. CDR1 is SGHAT and CDR2 is FQNNGV in the germline V gene. The CDR3 sequence is CASSLIQGVGNSPLHF. Written as DNA, the CDR3 is TGTGCCAGCAGCTTGATACAGGGAGTAGGGAATTCACCCCTCCACTTT.

The gene calls are TRBV28 and TRBJ1-2; unclear D gene. The V gene lost 8 bases and the J gene lost 3 bases, with 10 bases spanning the gap. Per germline, CDR1 MDHEN and CDR2 SYDVKM. This CDR3 spans 12 amino acids. This chain's CDR3 is CASGNKDYGYTF. CDR3 DNA: TGTGCCAGCGGTAACAAAGACTATGGCTACACCTTC.

The V gene is TRBV5-1, the J gene TRBJ2-5; 10 bases agree with TRBD2. Germline V lookup: CDR1 SGHRS, CDR2 YFSETQ. The CDR3 is 14 residues long. Trimming took 8 bases from V and 3 from J; bases not matched to a gene: 7. This CDR3 is CASRAGGGEETQYF. CDR3 nucleotides: TGCGCCAGTCGAGCGGGAGGGGGGGAAGAGACCCAGTACTTC.

This chain links TRBV6-5 with TRBJ1-2; 12 bases are shared with TRBD1. Germline loops: CDR1 MNHEY, CDR2 SVGAGI. V lost 6 bases to trimming and J lost 3 bases; unmatched junction nucleotides: 2. CDR3 length: 14 amino acids. The CDR3 DNA reads as TGTGCCAGCAGAGGGACAGGGGGCGACTATGGCTACACCTTC. This translates into CASRGTGGDYGYTF.

The chain links TRBV15 to TRBJ2-7; D gene uncertain. There are 17 residues in the CDR3. CDR1 is LNHNV, CDR2 YYDKDF, per germline (reference sequence). Trimming stripped 0 bases from V and 1 base from J, with 16 bases between. CDR3 nucleotides: TGTGCCACCAGCAGAGATCGATCTCTCAGGTCATCCTACGAGCAGTACTTC. As protein: CATSRDRSLRSSYEQYF.

The rearrangement joins TRBV5-4 to TRBJ2-3; weak D call: TRBD2 (6 bases). From germline, CDR1 is SGHNT and CDR2 YYREEE (reference sequence). This CDR3 comprises 15 residues. The V end lost 3 bases, the J end lost 0 bases, and 11 bases lay between the germline ends. CDR3 DNA: TGTGCCAGCAGCTCTTCTAGCGCTAGCACAGATACGCAGTATTTT. Translation: CASSSSSASTDTQYF.

CDR3 sequence (DNA): TGTGCCAGTAGTATTTCTGACAGGGGGGTCTTCGAGCAGTACTTC. Protein: CASSISDRGVFEQYF. The chain has TRBV19 and TRBJ2-7; 9 bases map to TRBD1. V lost 3 bases and J lost 6; bases outside the gene matches: 9. This CDR3 is 15 amino acids long. Germline-derived CDR1 and CDR2 are LNHDA and SQIVND (reference sequence).